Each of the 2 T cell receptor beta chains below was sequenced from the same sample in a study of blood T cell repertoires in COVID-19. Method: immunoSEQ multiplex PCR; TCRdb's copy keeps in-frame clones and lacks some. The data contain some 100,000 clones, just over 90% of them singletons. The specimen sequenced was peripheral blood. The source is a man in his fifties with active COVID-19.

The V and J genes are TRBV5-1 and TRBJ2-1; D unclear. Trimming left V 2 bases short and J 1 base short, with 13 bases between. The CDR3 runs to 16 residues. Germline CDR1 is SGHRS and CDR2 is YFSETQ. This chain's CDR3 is CASSLSSAVSYNEQFF. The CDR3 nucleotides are TGCGCCAGCAGCTTATCTTCTGCGGTTTCCTACAATGAGCAGTTCTTC.

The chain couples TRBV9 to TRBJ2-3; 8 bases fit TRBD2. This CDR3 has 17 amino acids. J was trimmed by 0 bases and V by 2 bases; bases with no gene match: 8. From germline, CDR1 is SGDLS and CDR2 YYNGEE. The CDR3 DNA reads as TGTGCCAGCAGCGTCCGGGAGGGAGGCCCTAGCACAGATACGCAGTATTTT. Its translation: CASSVREGGPSTDTQYF.